These 9 T cell receptor beta chains were all obtained from the same sample, sequenced in a study of T cell responses to AZD1222 COVID-19 vaccine. TCRdb keeps only in-frame clones here, not all; method: immunoSEQ multiplex PCR. The repertoire consists of 86,000 or so clones, with 88% occurring once and the leading ten covering less than 9%. The specimen was peripheral blood, collected 28 days after the second AZD1222 dose. These receptors came from an adult who received the AZD1222 COVID-19 vaccine.

The rearrangement uses TRBV10-3 and TRBJ2-1, with D hard to call. Germline loops: CDR1 ENHRY, CDR2 SYGVKD. The CDR3 length is 13 residues. Trimming took off 4 bases at V and 5 bases at J, with 9 bases between the two ends. The CDR3 sequence: CAISAPPDNEQFF. The CDR3 nucleotides are TGTGCCATCAGTGCCCCCCCCGACAATGAGCAGTTCTTC.

The chain carries TRBV6-4 and TRBJ2-1; 10 nucleotides agree with TRBD2. The CDR3 consists of 14 residues. With V trimmed by 6 bases and J by 7 bases, 6 bases remained unmatched. The germline V gene has CDR1 MRHNA and CDR2 SNTAGT. CDR3 sequence: CASSTSGTENEQFF. DNA of the CDR3: TGTGCCAGCAGCACTAGCGGGACAGAGAATGAGCAGTTCTTC.

This chain's CDR3 is CATSLQRGRRGTEAFF. For the CDR3, the DNA is TGTGCCACCAGCCTCCAAAGGGGGCGAAGAGGAACTGAAGCTTTCTTT. V gene TRBV24-1 combines with J gene TRBJ1-1; 7 bases are shared with TRBD1. V gave up 7 bases and J gave up 5 bases; unmatched junction bases: 15. The CDR3 runs to 16 residues. CDR1 and CDR2 from the germline V gene are KGHDR and SFDVKD.

This clone was detected only a few times. In nucleotides, the CDR3 is TGTGCCAGCAGCTTAGCTAGCGGGAGAAGGTTCGATGAGCAGTTCTTC. Translation: CASSLASGRRFDEQFF. The chain employs TRBV7-8 and TRBJ2-1; 9 nucleotides align to TRBD2. V dropped 0 bases and J dropped 8; count of bases not matched to a gene: 8. The CDR3 contains 16 residues. Germline CDR1 SGHVS, CDR2 FQNEAQ.

This clone was seen a few times. This rearrangement joins TRBV9 to TRBJ2-2, with D tentatively TRBD1 (5 bases). This CDR3 contains 12 residues. Germline-derived CDR1 and CDR2 are SGDLS and YYNGEE. V was cut by 0 bases and J by 11 bases, with 8 bases left in between. The CDR3 loop reads CASSVVGVELFF. The CDR3 DNA is TGTGCCAGCAGCGTAGTAGGGGTAGAGCTGTTTTTT.

The chain recombines TRBV29-1 with TRBJ1-2; D perhaps matches TRBD1 (5 bases). The CDR3 runs to 12 residues. V was cut by 4 bases and J by 4 bases, with 10 bases left in between. From germline, CDR1 is SQVTM and CDR2 ANQGSEA. CDR3 bases: TGCAGCGTTGGGGGGGGTGGCTATGGCTACACCTTC. Encoded protein: CSVGGGGYGYTF.

On this clone itself: A junction end diverges from the germline sequence, so it may reflect a read error. This chain links TRBV29-1 with TRBJ2-7; D ambiguous. Germline CDR1 and CDR2: SQVTM and ANQGSEA. This CDR3 is built from 12 residues. CDR3: CSVEGLGYEQYF. For the CDR3, the DNA is TGCAGCGTGGAAGGGCTAGGATACGAGCAGTACTTC.

J is TRBJ1-1 and V is TRBV7-2; TRBD1 agrees at 7 bases. This CDR3 is 15 amino acids long. Germline assignment: CDR1 SGHTA and CDR2 FQGNSA. The V segment lost 2 bases and the J segment 6 bases; nucleotides outside the gene matches: 9. Here the CDR3 reads CASSLSLDRAAEAFF. In DNA, the CDR3 is TGTGCCAGCAGCTTATCATTAGACAGGGCCGCTGAAGCTTTCTTT.

This clone appeared a single time. The chain carries TRBV27 and TRBJ1-1; 8 bases are a match to TRBD1. The CDR3 covers 15 residues. Germline V gives CDR1 MNHEY, CDR2 SMNVEV (reference sequence). With 5 bases clipped from V and 3 bases from J, the junction kept 8 bases outside the gene matches. CDR3 in amino acids: CASSPWTGSDTEAFF. CDR3 coding DNA: TGTGCCAGCAGTCCATGGACAGGGTCAGACACTGAAGCTTTCTTT.